The 19 T cell receptor beta chains below were found in one sample sequenced in a study of Ad26.COV2.S vaccination and SARS-CoV-2 variants. Clones were sequenced by immunoSEQ multiplex PCR, and TCRdb holds only the in-frame ones, with some missing. The table records around 350,000 clones, about 92% of them present only once. Sequences were derived from peripheral blood, sampled after recovery from COVID-19. The origin of the receptors is a human donor who had recovered from COVID-19.

This clone was recorded once. The V and J genes are TRBV27 and TRBJ2-2; 8 nucleotides match TRBD1. Per the germline V gene, CDR1 is MNHEY and CDR2 is SMNVEV (reference sequence). With V trimmed by 7 bases and J by 3 bases, 1 base remained unmatched. This CDR3 is 13 amino acids long. This CDR3 is CASTRGHTGELFF. DNA for the CDR3: TGTGCCAGCACCAGGGGGCACACCGGGGAGCTGTTTTTT.

This chain joins TRBV4-3 and TRBJ1-2; maybe TRBD1 (5 bases). The CDR3 length is 14 residues. Trimming stripped 3 bases from V and 4 bases from J, with 12 bases between. The germline CDR1 and CDR2 sequences are LGHNA and YSLEER. Here the CDR3 DNA reads TGCGCCAGCAGCCACCAGGGCCAAACCTATGGCTACACCTTC. Translated: CASSHQGQTYGYTF.

The chain employs TRBV11-3 and TRBJ1-2; the D gene is possibly TRBD1 (6 bases). Trimming removed 5 bases from V and 6 bases from J, with 13 bases in between. The CDR3 covers 13 residues. Germline V gene sequence: CDR1 SGHNT, CDR2 YENEEA. CDR3 DNA: TGTGCCAGCAGCACCGCCGGGGGCGATGGCTACACCTTC. Its translation is CASSTAGGDGYTF.

The CDR3 DNA is TGCGCCAGCAGCTTGGCCTGGGGGGCAGATTTCAATGAGCAGTTCTTC. It specifies CASSLAWGADFNEQFF. The chain has TRBV5-1 and TRBJ2-1; tentatively, D is TRBD1 or TRBD2 (6 bases each). The ends were cut back, 0 bases at V and 6 bases at J, with 16 bases in the middle. Germline V gives CDR1 SGHRS, CDR2 YFSETQ. This CDR3 spans 16 amino acids. The full variable domain, in which reference TRBV5-1 and TRBJ2-1 provide the parts outside the CDR3, is KAGVTQTPRYLIKTRGQQVTLSCSPISGHRSVSWYQQTPGQGLQFLFEYFSETQRNKGNFPGRFSGRQFSNSRSEMNVSTLELGDSALYLCASSLAWGADFNEQFFGPGTRLTVL.

V and J are TRBV27 and TRBJ2-7, with D tentatively TRBD1 (6 bases). V shed 4 bases and J shed 3 bases, with 16 bases lying between them. Germline CDR1 is MNHEY and CDR2 is SMNVEV (reference sequence). The CDR3 contains 15 residues. Written as DNA, the CDR3 is TGTGCCAGCAGTTGGGCCCTCTCAGGGGTCTACGAGCAGTACTTC. This encodes CASSWALSGVYEQYF.

The V call is TRBV25-1, the J call TRBJ2-3; no firm D call. CDR1 and CDR2 (germline): MGHDK, SYGVNS. V lost 9 bases, J lost 2 bases, and 15 bases lay in between. The CDR3 is 14 residues long. The CDR3 coding sequence is TGTGCCAGGCCCGCCTTTAGGTACACAGATACGCAGTATTTT. Its protein product is CARPAFRYTDTQYF.

This clone was found once. The CDR3 loop is CASSFAGGRAEGYTF. The CDR3 DNA follows: TGTGCCAGCAGCTTTGCAGGGGGGAGGGCGGAAGGCTACACCTTC. V gene TRBV7-9 combines with J gene TRBJ1-2; 7 bases are shared with TRBD1. The V and J ends lost 3 bases and 8 bases, in that order; junction bases with no gene match: 12. This CDR3 is 15 amino acids long. The germline CDR1 and CDR2 sequences are SEHNR and FQNEAQ (reference sequence).

The chain couples TRBV7-9 to TRBJ1-2; D perhaps matches TRBD1 (5 bases). CDR3 length: 15 residues. Trimming removed 10 bases at V and 3 bases at J, with 21 bases between. Germline CDR1 reads SEHNR; CDR2 reads FQNEAQ (reference sequence). CDR3 coding DNA: TGTGCCACCCCAGCTTTTCCAGGGTATGACTATGGCTACACCTTC. It codes for CATPAFPGYDYGYTF.

This chain joins TRBV6-2 or TRBV6-3 and TRBJ1-1; 7 bases match TRBD1. The CDR3 runs 14 residues. V was pared by 6 bases and J by 7 bases, with 11 bases of the junction left unmatched. Germline V gene data show CDR1 as MNHEY and CDR2 as SVGEGT. CDR3 DNA sequence: TGTGCCAGCAGCTTCGGGGGACAGTCGGTTGAAGCTTTCTTT. This encodes CASSFGGQSVEAFF.

This clone was seen a single time. This chain joins TRBV12-3 or TRBV12-4 and TRBJ2-3, with 9 bases matching TRBD1. The CDR3 sequence is 13 residues long. Losses at the gene ends were 6 bases for V and 4 bases for J; bases not matched to a gene: 2. CDR3 coding DNA: TGTGCCAGCAGGACAGGGGGGGCAGATACGCAGTATTTT. This gives the protein CASRTGGADTQYF.

This clone was observed once. J is TRBJ2-5 and V is TRBV7-9; 7 nucleotides line up with TRBD2. CDR3 length: 15 amino acids. The germline V gene encodes CDR1 SEHNR and CDR2 FQNEAQ (reference sequence). The V segment lost 0 bases and the J segment 4 bases; nucleotides outside the gene matches: 5. CDR3 sequence reads: CASSLAGGSRETQYF. Written as DNA, the CDR3 is TGTGCCAGCAGCTTAGCGGGGGGGTCGAGAGAGACCCAGTACTTC. The full variable domain, rest sourced from reference TRBV7-9 and TRBJ2-5, is DTGVSQNPRHKITKRGQNVTFRCDPISEHNRLYWYRQTLGQGPEFLTYFQNEAQLEKSRLLSDRFSAERPKGSFSTLEIQRTEQGDSAMYLCASSLAGGSRETQYFGPGTRLLVL.

The V gene is TRBV9, the J gene TRBJ1-6, with D unresolved. The CDR3 contains 12 residues. Trimming took 7 bases from V and 7 from J, leaving 9 bases between them. Germline-derived CDR1 and CDR2 are SGDLS and YYNGEE. In DNA, the CDR3 is TGTGCCAGCCAGTTGGGGAATTCACCCCTCCACTTT. Its translation is CASQLGNSPLHF.

The V gene is TRBV12-5, the J gene TRBJ1-2, with D possibly being TRBD1 (5 bases). The CDR3 length is 15 residues. In germline, CDR1 is LGHNT, CDR2 FRNRAP. Between the trimmed V and J ends, which lost 0 bases and 6 bases, there was a span of 14 bases. The CDR3 reads CASGLVLGKGDGYTF. The CDR3 DNA reads TGTGCTAGTGGTTTGGTACTGGGGAAAGGGGATGGCTACACCTTC.

The V and J genes are TRBV12-5 and TRBJ2-2; D is unresolved. There are 12 residues in the CDR3. CDR1 is LGHNT, CDR2 FRNRAP, per germline. Trimming pared 10 bases from V and 1 base from J, leaving 7 bases between. Here the CDR3 DNA reads TGTGCTACCTCAGAGAACACCGGGGAGCTGTTTTTT. Its translation: CATSENTGELFF. The full variable domain, completed using reference TRBV12-5 and TRBJ2-2, is DARVTQTPRHKVTEMGQEVTMRCQPILGHNTVFWYRQTMMQGLELLAYFRNRAPLDDSGMPKDRFSAEMPDATLATLKIQPSEPRDSAVYFCATSENTGELFFGEGSRLTVL.

The sample holds one count of this clone. The V call is TRBV29-1, the J call TRBJ2-4; 11 nucleotides align to TRBD1. CDR3 length: 13 amino acids. V lost 6 bases and J lost 6; bases outside the gene matches: 4. Germline V gives CDR1 SQVTM, CDR2 ANQGSEA. DNA for the CDR3: TGCAGCGTCAAAGGGACAGGGGGAAACATTCAGTACTTC. Encoded protein: CSVKGTGGNIQYF. The full variable domain, rest sourced from reference TRBV29-1 and TRBJ2-4, is SAVISQKPSRDICQRGTSLTIQCQVDSQVTMMFWYRQQPGQSLTLIATANQGSEATYESGFVIDKFPISRPNLTFSTLTVSNMSPEDSSIYLCSVKGTGGNIQYFGAGTRLSVL.

The chain has TRBV5-1 and TRBJ2-1, with D hard to call. V lost 2 bases and J 3 bases, leaving 12 bases between the germline ends. CDR1 and CDR2 (germline): SGHRS, YFSETQ. The CDR3 loop spans 15 amino acids. The CDR3 region is CASSLEGSRYNEQFF. In DNA form, the CDR3 reads TGCGCCAGCAGCTTAGAAGGCAGCCGCTACAATGAGCAGTTCTTC. Drawing the rest from reference TRBV5-1 and TRBJ2-1, the complete variable domain is KAGVTQTPRYLIKTRGQQVTLSCSPISGHRSVSWYQQTPGQGLQFLFEYFSETQRNKGNFPGRFSGRQFSNSRSEMNVSTLELGDSALYLCASSLEGSRYNEQFFGPGTRLTVL.

The chain has TRBV27 and TRBJ1-1, with TRBD1 matching 8 bases. This CDR3 comprises 14 residues. The V segment lost 5 bases and the J segment 4 bases; nucleotides outside the gene matches: 6. CDR1 is MNHEY and CDR2 is SMNVEV in the germline V gene (reference sequence). The CDR3 spells CASSPYTGGTEAFF. CDR3 DNA: TGTGCCAGCAGTCCCTACACAGGGGGCACTGAAGCTTTCTTT.

J is TRBJ1-1 and V is TRBV5-4, with a tentative D call TRBD1 (6 bases). This CDR3 is 15 amino acids long. V lost 4 bases, J lost 4 bases, and 17 bases lay in between. Germline assignment: CDR1 SGHNT and CDR2 YYREEE (reference sequence). The CDR3 region is CASSEPRGGGTEAFF. Here the CDR3 DNA reads TGTGCCAGCAGCGAACCCAGGGGCGGGGGCACTGAAGCTTTCTTT.

The gene calls are TRBV7-3 and TRBJ2-1; 9 nucleotides line up with TRBD2. CDR1 SGHTA and CDR2 FQGTGA come from the germline V gene. There are 15 residues in the CDR3. Unmatched junction bases numbered 3, after V lost 1 base and J lost 5 bases. The CDR3 is CASSLSGGANNEQFF. The CDR3 DNA follows: TGTGCCAGCAGCTTAAGCGGGGGGGCGAACAATGAGCAGTTCTTC.